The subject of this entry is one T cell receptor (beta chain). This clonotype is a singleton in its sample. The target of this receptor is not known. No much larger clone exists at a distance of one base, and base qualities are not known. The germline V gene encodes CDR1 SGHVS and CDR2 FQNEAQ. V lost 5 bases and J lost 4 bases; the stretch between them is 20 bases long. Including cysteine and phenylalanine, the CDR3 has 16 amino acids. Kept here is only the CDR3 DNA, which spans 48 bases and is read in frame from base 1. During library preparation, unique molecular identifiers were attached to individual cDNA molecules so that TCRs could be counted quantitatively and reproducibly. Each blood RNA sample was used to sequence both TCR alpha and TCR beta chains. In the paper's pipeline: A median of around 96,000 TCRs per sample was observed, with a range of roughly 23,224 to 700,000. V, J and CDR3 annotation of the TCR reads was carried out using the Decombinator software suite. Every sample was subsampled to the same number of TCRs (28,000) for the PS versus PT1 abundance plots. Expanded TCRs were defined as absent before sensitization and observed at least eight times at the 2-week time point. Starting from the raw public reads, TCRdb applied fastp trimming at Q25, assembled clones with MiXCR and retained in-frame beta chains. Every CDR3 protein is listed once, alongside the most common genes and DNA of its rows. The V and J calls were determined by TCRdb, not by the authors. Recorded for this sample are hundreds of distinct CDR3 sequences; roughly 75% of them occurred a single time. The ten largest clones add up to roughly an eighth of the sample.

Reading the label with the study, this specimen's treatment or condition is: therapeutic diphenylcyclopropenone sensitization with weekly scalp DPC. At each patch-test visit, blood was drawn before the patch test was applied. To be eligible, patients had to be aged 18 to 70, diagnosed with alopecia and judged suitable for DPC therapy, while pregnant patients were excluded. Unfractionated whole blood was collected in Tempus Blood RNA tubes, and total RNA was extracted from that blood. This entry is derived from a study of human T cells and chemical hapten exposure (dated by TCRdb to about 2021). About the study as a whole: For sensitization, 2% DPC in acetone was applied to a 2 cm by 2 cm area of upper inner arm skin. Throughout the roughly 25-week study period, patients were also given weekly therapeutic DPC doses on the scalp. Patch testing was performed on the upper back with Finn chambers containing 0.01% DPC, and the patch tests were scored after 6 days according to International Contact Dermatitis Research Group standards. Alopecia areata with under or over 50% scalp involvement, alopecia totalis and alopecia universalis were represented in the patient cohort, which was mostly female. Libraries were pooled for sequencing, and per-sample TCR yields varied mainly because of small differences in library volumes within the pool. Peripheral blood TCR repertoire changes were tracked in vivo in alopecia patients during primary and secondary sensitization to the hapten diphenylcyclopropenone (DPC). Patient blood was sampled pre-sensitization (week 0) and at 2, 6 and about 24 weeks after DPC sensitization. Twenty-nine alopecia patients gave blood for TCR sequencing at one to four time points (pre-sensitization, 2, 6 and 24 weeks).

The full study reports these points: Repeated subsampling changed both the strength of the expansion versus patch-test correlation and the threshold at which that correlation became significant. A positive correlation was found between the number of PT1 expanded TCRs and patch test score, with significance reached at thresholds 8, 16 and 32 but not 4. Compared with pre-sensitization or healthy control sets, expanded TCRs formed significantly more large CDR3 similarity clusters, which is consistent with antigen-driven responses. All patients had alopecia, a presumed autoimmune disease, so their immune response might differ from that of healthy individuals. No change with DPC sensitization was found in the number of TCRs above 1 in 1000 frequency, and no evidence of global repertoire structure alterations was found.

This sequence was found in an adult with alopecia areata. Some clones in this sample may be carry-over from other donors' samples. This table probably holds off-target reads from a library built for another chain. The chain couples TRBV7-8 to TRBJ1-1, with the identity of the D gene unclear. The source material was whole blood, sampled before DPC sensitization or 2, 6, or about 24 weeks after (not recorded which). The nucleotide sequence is TGTGCCAGCAGCCATAGCATAGGGAGGCGAATCACTGAAGCTTTCTTT. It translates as CASSHSIGRRITEAFF. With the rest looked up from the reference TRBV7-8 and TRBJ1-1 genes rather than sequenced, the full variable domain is GAGVSQSPRYKVAKRGQDVALRCDPISGHVSLFWYQQALGQGPEFLTYFQNEAQLDKSGLPSDRFFAERPEGSVSTLKIQRTQQEDSAVYLCASSHSIGRRITEAFFGQGTRLTVV.